This T cell receptor (beta chain) was found in a study of blood T cell repertoires in COVID-19. On the study more broadly: The origin of the acute and convalescent COVID-19 samples was the United States, Italy and Spain. T cells, B-cell-depleted T cells, or PBMCs provided the cDNA or gDNA that served as material.

Per the study methods: Nucleated cell counts were estimated from reference gene primer amplification. Sequencing was performed with immunoSEQ multiplex PCR; in TCRdb, only in-frame clones are kept and a portion is missing. For V, J and clone size, that table is used; D and trimming come from the DNA. The sample shows roughly 130,000 clones, approximately 80% of them seen only once. Germline values: CDR1 MNHNS, CDR2 SASEGT. The CDR3 runs 18 residues. Trimming shortened V by 2 bases and J by 8 bases, and 27 bases separated the two germline ends. The sequence was obtained from a woman in her 70s with acute or convalescent COVID-19. The sample comprised peripheral blood. The V and J genes are TRBV6-1 and TRBJ1-2; D unresolved. The CDR3, as DNA: TGTGCCAGCAGTGAACGCGGCAAAAATCTCCCTGAAACTAGGGGCTACACCTTC. Translated, it gives CASSERGKNLPETRGYTF.